This T cell receptor (beta chain) was obtained from a study of T cells in Graves' hyperthyroidism and ophthalmopathy. The V and J ends lost 4 bases and 1 base respectively, with 10 bases between them. CDR1 and CDR2 from the germline V gene are LNHDA and SQIVND (reference sequence). This CDR3 is 14 amino acids long. In its sample, this clonotype was seen many times. Diagnosing involved the use of clinical symptoms, serum thyroxine and TRAb, thyroid ultrasound and orbital computed tomography. What was amplified from RNA transcripts were TCR beta CDR3 regions. TCR CDR3 underwent first-round RT-PCR with the HTBI primer set. TCRdb itself ran the multiplex PCR reads through MiXCR, one entry per CDR3 protein. The table has 500,000 to 800,000 distinct CDR3 sequences, 45% seen once.

Sequenced sample: peripheral blood or thyroid tissue (not recorded which). This TCR was recovered from an adult man with Graves' disease, either hyperthyroidism or ophthalmopathy (not recorded which). The rearrangement uses TRBV19 and TRBJ1-1; no clear D gene. This CDR3 is CASSKYHRNTEAFF. CDR3 coding DNA: TGTGCCAGTAGTAAATACCATCGGAACACTGAAGCTTTCTTT.